This T cell receptor beta chain was documented in a study of spatial heterogeneity in lung cancer. Each TCR cDNA molecule bore a unique molecular identifier. MiXCR, run by TCRdb on the 5' RACE reads, gives a single entry per CDR3 protein. This table has about 52,000 distinct CDR3 sequences, more than 6.5% appearing once. The length of the CDR3 is 15 residues. There are many counts of this clonotype. The time point denotes: blood at routine non-recurrence follow-up after resection. Whole RNA from tumor, nontumor lung or frozen PBMC was sequenced unsorted. The sequence derives from a female donor with early-stage non-small cell lung cancer. The genes are TRBV21-1 and TRBJ2-1; the table calls TRBD2, which could not be checked here. TRBV21-1 is marked as a pseudogene. This sample comprised PBMCs, obtained at follow-up. CDR3 residues: CASSSRGGCYNEQFF. Here the CDR3 DNA reads TGTGCCAGCAGCAGCCGGGGGGGTTGCTACAATGAGCAGTTCTTC.